What follows are 26 T cell receptor beta chains derived from one specimen sequenced in a study of blood T cell repertoires in COVID-19. Sequenced by immunoSEQ multiplex PCR; TCRdb stores in-frame clones only, minus some. The sample contains just over 150,000 clones, roughly nine tenths of which appear only once. The specimen was peripheral blood. The source is a woman in her 70s with acute or convalescent COVID-19.

V gene TRBV4-1 combines with J gene TRBJ2-5; 7 bases are shared with TRBD1. Trimming at V came to 4 bases and at J to 1 base, leaving 6 bases not matched to a gene. This CDR3 is built from 15 residues. Germline V gives CDR1 MGHRA, CDR2 YSYEKL. The CDR3, as DNA: TGCGCCAGCAGCCCCCAAGGGACAGTCCAAGAGACCCAGTACTTC. Translation gives CASSPQGTVQETQYF.

The chain carries TRBV28 and TRBJ1-6; TRBD1 matches at 8 bases. V lost 4 bases, J lost 12 bases, and 2 bases stayed unmatched. This CDR3 contains 12 residues. Germline CDR1 is MDHEN and CDR2 is SYDVKM. The CDR3 DNA is TGTGCCAGCAGTTCTGGACAGGGACCCCTCCACTTT. This gives the protein CASSSGQGPLHF.

The genes are TRBV5-4 and TRBJ2-1; tentative D call: TRBD1 (6 bases). Trimming stripped 10 bases from V and 5 bases from J, with 13 bases between. The CDR3 length is 12 residues. CDR1 SGHNT and CDR2 YYREEE come from the germline V gene (reference sequence). In nucleotides, the CDR3 is TGTGCCGCAGGCAGGGGTCACAATGAGCAGTTCTTC. It specifies CAAGRGHNEQFF.

This clone has more than one count but fewer than ten. The chain joins TRBV7-2 to TRBJ2-7; TRBD2 matches 11 bases. CDR1 is SGHTA, CDR2 FQGNSA, per germline. Trimming at V came to 6 bases and at J to 4 bases, leaving 8 bases not matched to a gene. This CDR3 spans 15 amino acids. CDR3 nucleotides: TGTGCCAGCAGTTACTCCCTAGCGGGGGGTTACGAGCAGTACGTC. It translates to CASSYSLAGGYEQYV.

The chain couples TRBV20-1 to TRBJ2-7; 8 bases fit TRBD2. Germline assignment: CDR1 DFQATT and CDR2 SNEGSKA (reference sequence). V lost 3 bases, J lost 0 bases, and 10 bases stayed unmatched. The CDR3 length is 16 residues. In DNA, the CDR3 is TGCAGTGCTAGTTCCATTGGCGGGGGGACCTCCTACGAGCAGTACTTC. This sequence encodes CSASSIGGGTSYEQYF.

J is TRBJ1-2 and V is TRBV25-1; D is undetermined. The CDR3 runs to 11 residues. Germline V lookup: CDR1 MGHDK, CDR2 SYGVNS. V dropped 5 bases and J dropped 4 bases, with 5 bases sitting between them. The CDR3 DNA follows: TGTGCCAGCAGTTCTACCTATGGCTACACCTTC. It yields the protein CASSSTYGYTF.

V usage is TRBV2 and J usage is TRBJ2-5, with D possibly TRBD1 on 5 matching bases. V lost 7 bases and J 3 bases, leaving 12 bases between the germline ends. The length of the CDR3 is 13 residues. Germline V gives CDR1 SNHLY, CDR2 FYNNEI. For the CDR3, the DNA is TGTGCCAGCATAAGGGGCAGAGAAGAGACCCAGTACTTC. Its translation: CASIRGREETQYF.

The chain has TRBV2 and TRBJ2-1; D may be TRBD1 (5 bases). This CDR3 spans 13 amino acids. CDR1 is SNHLY and CDR2 is FYNNEI in the germline V gene. V dropped 2 bases and J dropped 4 bases, with 6 bases sitting between them. The CDR3 coding sequence is TGTGCCAGCAGTGAACAGGGTTACAATGAGCAGTTCTTC. Its translation is CASSEQGYNEQFF.

This clone was observed a handful of times. The chain uses TRBV6-1 and TRBJ2-7, with 8 bases identical to TRBD2. V gave up 2 bases and J gave up 5 bases; unmatched junction bases: 8. CDR3 length equals 15 residues. Germline loops: CDR1 MNHNS, CDR2 SASEGT. DNA for the CDR3: TGTGCCAGCAGTGAATCCCGCGGGGGGTGGCACGAGCAGTACTTC. The encoded protein is CASSESRGGWHEQYF.

This sequence joins TRBV5-1 and TRBJ2-7; 9 bases are a match to TRBD1. The CDR3 sequence is 13 residues long. V lost 3 bases, J lost 5 bases, and 3 bases stayed unmatched. Germline CDR1 is SGHRS and CDR2 is YFSETQ. CDR3 amino acids: CASSSGQGHEQYF. CDR3 coding DNA: TGCGCCAGCAGCTCGGGACAGGGCCACGAGCAGTACTTC.

The rearrangement joins TRBV4-1 to TRBJ1-2, with D perhaps TRBD1 (6 bases). Germline V CDR1 and CDR2: MGHRA, YSYEKL. The CDR3 has 16 residues. Trimming shortened V by 3 bases and J by 8 bases, and 22 bases separated the two germline ends. CDR3 coding DNA: TGCGCCAGCAGCCAGACGAGCGGGGGGGGCGTAGGCGGCTACACCTTC. It yields the protein CASSQTSGGGVGGYTF.

The chain is built from TRBV27 and TRBJ1-1; 8 bases are a match to TRBD1. The CDR3 length is 12 residues. Germline values: CDR1 MNHEY, CDR2 SMNVEV (reference sequence). Trimming removed 6 bases from V and 5 bases from J; junction bases left unmatched: 2. This chain's CDR3 is CASRQGETEAFF. Written as DNA, the CDR3 is TGTGCCAGCAGACAGGGGGAGACTGAAGCTTTCTTT.

This chain connects TRBV19 to TRBJ2-1, with D possibly matching TRBD2 (6 bases). CDR3 size: 14 residues. Per the germline V gene, CDR1 is LNHDA and CDR2 is SQIVND (reference sequence). Trimming stripped 3 bases from V and 9 bases from J, with 15 bases between. The CDR3 DNA is TGTGCCAGTAGTATTTCGCTAGCGATGGGTGAGCAGTTCTTC. Its protein product is CASSISLAMGEQFF.

The chain has TRBV18 and TRBJ2-7; 16 nucleotides match TRBD2. The CDR3 is 18 amino acids. From germline, CDR1 is KGHSH and CDR2 LQKENI. Unmatched junction bases numbered 5, after V lost 2 bases and J lost 1 base. The CDR3 reads CASSPGTSGGAFSYEQYF. The CDR3 region has the DNA TGTGCCAGCTCACCAGGGACTAGCGGGGGGGCCTTTTCCTACGAGCAGTACTTC.

This sequence joins TRBV18 and TRBJ1-2; TRBD1 matches at 7 bases. Germline assignment: CDR1 KGHSH and CDR2 LQKENI. The CDR3 consists of 19 residues. After removal of 4 bases from V and 4 bases from J, the junction contained 21 bases not matched to a gene. This chain's CDR3 is CASSLQTPGTAPGSYGYTF. The CDR3 DNA reads as TGTGCCAGCTCACTCCAAACCCCCGGGACAGCCCCTGGAAGCTATGGCTACACCTTC.

This clone was seen more than once but under ten times. The rearrangement uses TRBV30 and TRBJ1-2; D not certain. The CDR3 totals 12 residues. The germline V gene encodes CDR1 GTSNPN and CDR2 SVGIG (reference sequence). V lost 0 bases to trimming and J lost 2 bases, with 4 bases between them. As DNA, the CDR3 is TGTGCCTGGAGTGTACAGAACTATGGCTACACCTTC. Encoded protein: CAWSVQNYGYTF. The full variable domain, its missing parts supplied by reference TRBV30 and TRBJ1-2, is SQTIHQWPATLVQPVGSPLSLECTVEGTSNPNLYWYRQAAGRGLQLLFYSVGIGQISSEVPQNLSASRPQDRQFILSSKKLLLSDSGFYLCAWSVQNYGYTFGSGTRLTVV.

The V call is TRBV27, the J call TRBJ1-5; the D is unclear. The length of the CDR3 is 13 residues. The germline V gene encodes CDR1 MNHEY and CDR2 SMNVEV (reference sequence). Trimming cost V 3 bases and J 2 bases, with 5 bases left between them. The CDR3 sequence is CASSLYRNQPQHF. The DNA for the CDR3 is TGTGCCAGCAGTTTGTATCGCAATCAGCCCCAGCATTTT.

V gene TRBV2 combines with J gene TRBJ2-1; the D gene is possibly TRBD2 (7 bases). Per the germline V gene, CDR1 is SNHLY and CDR2 is FYNNEI. The CDR3 consists of 15 residues. Trimming left V 10 bases short and J 3 bases short, with 19 bases between. The CDR3 loop is CAKTRRGGVYNEQFF. The CDR3 nucleotides read TGTGCCAAGACCAGAAGGGGGGGCGTCTACAATGAGCAGTTCTTC.

The chain links TRBV10-3 to TRBJ2-2; 8 bases match TRBD1. The CDR3 is 14 amino acids. Trimming cost V 2 bases and J 5 bases; bases outside gene matches: 1. CDR1 is ENHRY and CDR2 is SYGVKD in the germline V gene. The CDR3 coding sequence is TGTGCCATCAGTGAGACAGGGGGTACCGGGGAGCTGTTTTTT. It yields the protein CAISETGGTGELFF.

This clone turned up a few times. The chain recombines TRBV11-3 with TRBJ2-7; maybe TRBD2 (6 bases). With 5 bases removed from V and 3 bases from J, the gap between germline ends came to 14 bases. Germline values: CDR1 SGHNT, CDR2 YENEEA. The CDR3 has 14 residues. In DNA, the CDR3 is TGTGCCAGCAGCCCCCCGGGACTGCTCTACGAGCAGTACGTC. It encodes CASSPPGLLYEQYV.

V is TRBV6-1 and J is TRBJ2-3; D might be TRBD1 (5 bases). This CDR3 comprises 17 residues. Germline V gene sequence: CDR1 MNHNS, CDR2 SASEGT. Trimming removed 4 bases at V and 0 bases at J, with 17 bases between. This chain's CDR3 is CASSVRQLSSSTDTQYF. The CDR3 DNA is TGTGCCAGCAGTGTAAGACAGCTGAGCTCTAGCACAGATACGCAGTATTTT.

The rearrangement joins TRBV5-6 to TRBJ1-2; 8 bases map to TRBD1. The V gene end was trimmed by 7 bases and the J gene end by 5 bases; junction bases not matched to a gene: 7. CDR3 length equals 13 residues. Germline assignment: CDR1 SGHDT and CDR2 YYEEEE. The CDR3 is CASGRTGGYGYTF. The CDR3 DNA follows: TGTGCCAGCGGACGTACAGGGGGTTATGGCTACACCTTC.

The chain employs TRBV11-2 and TRBJ1-5; TRBD1 aligns across 8 bases. J lost 4 bases, V lost 5 bases, and 7 bases had no gene match. The CDR3 is 15 residues long. Germline loops: CDR1 SGHAT, CDR2 FQNNGV. The CDR3 DNA reads as TGTGCCAGCAGCCCCGGGACAGGAGGGAATCAGCCCCAGCATTTT. This gives the protein CASSPGTGGNQPQHF.

The gene calls are TRBV6-6 and TRBJ2-7; TRBD1 is a possible D gene (6 bases). V dropped 6 bases and J dropped 5 bases, with 14 bases sitting between them. CDR3 size: 13 residues. In germline, CDR1 is MNHNY, CDR2 SVGAGI (reference sequence). The CDR3 nucleotides are TGTGCCAGCAGCCGCCCGACAGGCGACGAGCAGTACTTC. It specifies CASSRPTGDEQYF.

Details on this clone: The sample carries other DNA sequences with the same CDR3. The chain couples TRBV4-3 to TRBJ2-3; no definite D call. This CDR3 region has 15 residues. Germline values: CDR1 LGHNA, CDR2 YSLEER. The germline V and J ends were trimmed by 0 bases and 5 bases, with 12 bases remaining between them. CDR3: CASSQDLRGGDTQYF. CDR3 DNA: TGCGCCAGCAGCCAAGATCTCCGCGGTGGAGATACGCAGTATTTT.

This chain uses TRBV24-1 with TRBJ2-3; D possibly corresponds to TRBD1 (6 bases). Trimming shortened V by 8 bases and J by 5 bases, and 16 bases separated the two germline ends. This CDR3 contains 14 residues. CDR1 and CDR2 (germline): KGHDR, SFDVKD. The CDR3 loop reads CATTPDSSGDTQYF. DNA for the CDR3: TGTGCCACCACCCCGGACAGTTCGGGAGATACGCAGTATTTT.